Each of the 18 T cell receptor beta chains below was sequenced from the same sample in a study of a mutant IDH1 vaccine in newly diagnosed glioma. Time point specified: week 47, end of study. The vaccine gave 300 ug of a 20-mer mutant IDH1 peptide subcutaneously per dose. The protocol was immunoSEQ multiplex PCR, while the TCRdb copy is restricted to in-frame clones and leaves out a portion. The sample holds 84,000 or so clones, 75% to 85% seen once. No antigen has been identified for these receptors. Source: PBMCs, taken from a glioma patient whose treatment included an IDH1 peptide vaccine. The receptors originated from a middle-aged man with glioma.

This clone was counted once. This chain uses TRBV27 with TRBJ2-1; possibly TRBD2 for D (5 bases). The germline gives CDR1 MNHEY, CDR2 SMNVEV (reference sequence). The ends were cut back, 0 bases at V and 8 bases at J, with 23 bases in the middle. This CDR3 spans 18 amino acids. CDR3 residues: CASSLSLFGGRRGDEQFF. The CDR3 coding sequence is TGTGCCAGCAGTTTATCTCTCTTCGGTGGGAGACGCGGCGATGAGCAGTTCTTC.

The chain carries TRBV6-5 and TRBJ2-7; no reliable D call. The CDR3 spans 13 residues. The ends were cut back, 5 bases at V and 5 bases at J, with 13 bases in the middle. Germline lookup yields CDR1 MNHEY and CDR2 SVGAGI. Here the CDR3 DNA reads TGTGCCAGCAGTCGTCAGGACGGGCACGAGCAGTACTTC. Protein sequence: CASSRQDGHEQYF.

This clone was seen a handful of times. The V call is TRBV2, the J call TRBJ1-2; D remains unclear. V was clipped by 8 bases and J by 1 base, with 8 bases between them. Looked up from germline, CDR1 is SNHLY and CDR2 is FYNNEI. The CDR3 is 12 amino acids. The chain's CDR3 is CASRPGNYGYTF. As DNA, the CDR3 is TGTGCCAGCCGTCCCGGTAACTATGGCTACACCTTC. Supplemented by reference TRBV2 and TRBJ1-2, the full variable domain reads EPEVTQTPSHQVTQMGQEVILRCVPISNHLYFYWYRQILGQKVEFLVSFYNNEISEKSEIFDDQFSVERPDGSNFTLKIRSTKLEDSAMYFCASRPGNYGYTFGSGTRLTVV.

V is TRBV19 and J is TRBJ1-1, with D hard to call. Between the trimmed V and J ends, which lost 3 bases and 2 bases, there was a span of 10 bases. Germline-derived CDR1 and CDR2 are LNHDA and SQIVND (reference sequence). This CDR3 region has 14 residues. The CDR3, as DNA: TGTGCCAGTAGTATTGTTGGAATTAACACTGAAGCTTTCTTT. Protein product: CASSIVGINTEAFF.

This clone was detected only once. The chain has TRBV9 and TRBJ2-1; the D call may be TRBD1 or TRBD2 (5 bases each). The V gene lost 4 bases and the J gene lost 2 bases, with 13 bases spanning the gap. The CDR3 loop spans 15 amino acids. Germline CDR1 reads SGDLS; CDR2 reads YYNGEE. CDR3 DNA sequence: TGTGCCAGCAGCCCCATCGGGGCGGCCTACAATGAGCAGTTCTTC. As protein: CASSPIGAAYNEQFF.

This clone occurred once. V is TRBV6-6 and J is TRBJ1-1; D unresolved. V lost 5 bases to trimming and J lost 3 bases, with 10 bases between them. Germline loops: CDR1 MNHNY, CDR2 SVGAGI (reference sequence). The CDR3 length is 13 residues. The CDR3 DNA follows: TGTGCCAGCAGTCGGGGTACAGACACTGAAGCTTTCTTT. It yields the protein CASSRGTDTEAFF.

The V call is TRBV7-9, the J call TRBJ2-7; perhaps TRBD2 as D (5 bases). CDR3 size: 14 residues. Germline V gene sequence: CDR1 SEHNR, CDR2 FQNEAQ (reference sequence). Trimming left V 3 bases short and J 3 bases short, with 12 bases between. In nucleotides, the CDR3 is TGTGCCAGCAGCTTTTCTCTAGAGGGCTACGAGCAGTACTTC. Protein: CASSFSLEGYEQYF.

The chain is built from TRBV2 and TRBJ1-2; D is ambiguous. The CDR3 is 10 residues long. Between the trimmed V and J ends, which lost 8 bases and 5 bases, there was a span of 6 bases. CDR1 is SNHLY, CDR2 FYNNEI, per germline. CDR3 bases: TGTGCCAGCCGGCAGTATGGCTACACCTTC. It yields the protein CASRQYGYTF.

Points on this clone: The same CDR3 arises from other DNA sequences in this sample as well. This rearrangement joins TRBV5-4 to TRBJ2-7, with no clear D. Trimming stripped 0 bases from V and 1 base from J, with 8 bases between. There are 14 residues in the CDR3. Looked up from germline, CDR1 is SGHNT and CDR2 is YYREEE (reference sequence). For the CDR3, the DNA is TGTGCCAGCAGCTTGGACCCTAGATCCTACGAGCAGTACTTC. Protein sequence: CASSLDPRSYEQYF.

This chain joins TRBV7-6 and TRBJ2-3; 7 nucleotides line up with TRBD1. The CDR3 sequence is 14 residues long. Per the germline V gene, CDR1 is SGHVS and CDR2 is FNYEAQ. V lost 3 bases to trimming and J lost 2 bases; unmatched junction nucleotides: 2. This CDR3 reads CASSLTGSTDTQYF. In DNA, the CDR3 is TGTGCCAGCAGCTTGACAGGGTCCACAGATACGCAGTATTTT.

The chain recombines TRBV5-1 with TRBJ1-1, with 7 positions matching TRBD1. Germline lookup yields CDR1 SGHRS and CDR2 YFSETQ. V trimming: 4 bases; J trimming: 2 bases; junction bases outside the gene matches: 8. This CDR3 has 15 residues. Here the CDR3 DNA reads TGCGCCAGCAGCATTAATGACAGGGTAAACACTGAAGCTTTCTTT. It specifies CASSINDRVNTEAFF.

The chain joins TRBV9 to TRBJ2-7; TRBD1 or TRBD2 may be the D gene (6 bases each). Deletions cut 0 bases from V and 3 bases from J, with 10 bases between. Germline CDR1 and CDR2: SGDLS and YYNGEE. The CDR3 is made up of 14 amino acids. The chain's CDR3 is CASSVEGGSYEQYF. As DNA, the CDR3 is TGTGCCAGCAGCGTAGAGGGGGGCAGCTACGAGCAGTACTTC.

V usage is TRBV6-5 and J usage is TRBJ1-2; possibly TRBD1 for D (5 bases). Trimming removed 7 bases at V and 7 bases at J, with 13 bases between. From germline, CDR1 is MNHEY and CDR2 SVGAGI. This CDR3 contains 12 residues. The CDR3 spells CASKQEGGGYTF. The CDR3 nucleotides are TGTGCCAGCAAACAGGAGGGCGGTGGCTACACCTTC.

This chain uses TRBV7-9 with TRBJ1-2; D remains unclear. The V gene lost 5 bases and the J gene lost 8 bases, with 9 bases spanning the gap. The CDR3 consists of 11 residues. Germline V gene data show CDR1 as SEHNR and CDR2 as FQNEAQ (reference sequence). CDR3 loop: CASSEEPGYTF. CDR3 nucleotides: TGTGCCAGCAGCGAGGAACCCGGCTACACCTTC.

The J gene is TRBJ1-6, the V gene TRBV6-1, with unresolved D. V lost 4 bases, J lost 5 bases, and 12 bases lay in between. Germline lookup yields CDR1 MNHNS and CDR2 SASEGT. The CDR3 runs 15 residues. The CDR3 DNA reads TGTGCCAGCAGTGTCCAGGTAGCTAATAATTCACCCCTCCACTTT. As protein: CASSVQVANNSPLHF.

The chain combines TRBV7-2 with TRBJ2-6; tentative D call: TRBD2 (6 bases). Germline loops: CDR1 SGHTA, CDR2 FQGNSA. V was trimmed by 4 bases and J by 2 bases, leaving 15 bases between them. CDR3 length equals 17 residues. In DNA form, the CDR3 reads TGTGCCAGCAGCTCCCCGGCCGGGGGTACTGGGGCCAACGTCCTGACTTTC. This codes for CASSSPAGGTGANVLTF.

This clone was found a few times. The chain links TRBV7-8 to TRBJ2-1; the D is unclear. The CDR3 covers 17 residues. From germline, CDR1 is SGHVS and CDR2 FQNEAQ. V was pared by 5 bases and J by 0 bases, with 17 bases between. Here the CDR3 reads CASSPTGSLSSYNEQFF. Written as DNA, the CDR3 is TGTGCCAGCAGCCCTACTGGGTCTTTAAGCTCCTACAATGAGCAGTTCTTC.

The J gene is TRBJ2-3, the V gene TRBV29-1; possible D gene TRBD2, 5 bases. The CDR3 consists of 14 residues. V lost 7 bases and J 0 bases, leaving 14 bases between the germline ends. Germline V lookup: CDR1 SQVTM, CDR2 ANQGSEA. The CDR3 here is CSAFRPGSTDTQYF. The DNA of the CDR3 is TGCAGCGCCTTCAGACCGGGGAGCACAGATACGCAGTATTTT.